This is a list of T cell receptor beta chains from one sample in a study of graft-versus-host responses after intestinal transplantation. Assay used: immunoSEQ multiplex PCR; TCRdb lists only in-frame clones, some missing. The sample comprises 95,000 to 110,000 clones, 93% of which are singletons, and 1.2% rests with the top ten. These receptors have no known antigen. Sequenced here: unstimulated CD8+ T cells sorted from spleen or lymph node cells, sampled before intestinal transplant. These receptor sequences come from a human donor who received an intestinal transplant. The CDR3 runs from the conserved cysteine through the conserved F or W. Each record gives: CDR3 DNA, CDR3 protein, D gene, clone size, V gene, J gene. The D gene is left open where the match is weak. Clone size is not always given. Where it is, it says once, few, many or a class for expanded clones.

cdr3_nt: TGTGCCAGCAGCTTAGACGGGCCCCCCCAGCATTTT
cdr3_aa: CASSLDGPPQHF
d_call: NA
clone_size: NA
v_call: TRBV7-9
j_call: TRBJ1-5

cdr3_nt: TGTGCCAGCAGCTTGGGACTCAAGGAGCAGTACTTC
cdr3_aa: CASSLGLKEQYF
d_call: NA
clone_size: NA
v_call: TRBV7-8
j_call: TRBJ2-7

cdr3_nt: TGTGCCAGCAGCGCCCATACAGGGACCTCTGGAAACACCATATATTTT
cdr3_aa: CASSAHTGTSGNTIYF
d_call: NA
clone_size: NA
v_call: TRBV9
j_call: TRBJ1-3

cdr3_nt: TGTGCCAGCAGCTTTGGGTCGGGGCCCACAGATACGCAGTATTTT
cdr3_aa: CASSFGSGPTDTQYF
d_call: NA
clone_size: NA
v_call: TRBV7-3
j_call: TRBJ2-3

cdr3_nt: TGTGCCAGCAGCAGGGGAACCTTCACCGAAGCTTTCTTT
cdr3_aa: CASSRGTFTEAFF
d_call: NA
clone_size: NA
v_call: TRBV13
j_call: TRBJ1-1

cdr3_nt: TGTGCCAGCAGCTCAACCGGGACAGGGCATCAGCCCCAGCATTTT
cdr3_aa: CASSSTGTGHQPQHF
d_call: TRBD1
clone_size: NA
v_call: TRBV7-8
j_call: TRBJ1-5

cdr3_nt: TGTGCCAGCAGCTCCGAGCCAACTAGAGGGGAGACCCAGTACTTC
cdr3_aa: CASSSEPTRGETQYF
d_call: NA
clone_size: NA
v_call: TRBV11-2
j_call: TRBJ2-5

cdr3_nt: TGCGCCAGCAGCCAAGAAGGAAGCGGGGGGAGACAAGAGACCCAGTACTTC
cdr3_aa: CASSQEGSGGRQETQYF
d_call: TRBD2
clone_size: NA
v_call: TRBV4-1
j_call: TRBJ2-5

cdr3_nt: TGCGCCAGCAGCCAAGAAGGGACAGTAGAGACCCAGTACTTC
cdr3_aa: CASSQEGTVETQYF
d_call: TRBD1
clone_size: NA
v_call: TRBV4-1
j_call: TRBJ2-5

cdr3_nt: TGTGCCAGCAGCGCGGGGTCGGACCGCACAGATACGCAGTATTTT
cdr3_aa: CASSAGSDRTDTQYF
d_call: NA
clone_size: NA
v_call: TRBV9
j_call: TRBJ2-3

cdr3_nt: TGTGCCAGCAGAACCCTGGCGTACCAAGAGACCCAGTACTTC
cdr3_aa: CASRTLAYQETQYF
d_call: NA
clone_size: NA
v_call: TRBV27
j_call: TRBJ2-5

cdr3_nt: TGTGCCAGCAGCTTCGGGGCAGGGAACTCCTACGAGCAGTACTTC
cdr3_aa: CASSFGAGNSYEQYF
d_call: NA
clone_size: once
v_call: TRBV27
j_call: TRBJ2-7

cdr3_nt: TGTGCCAGCAGTTACGGAGCTAGTTCTGAGACCCAGTACTTC
cdr3_aa: CASSYGASSETQYF
d_call: NA
clone_size: NA
v_call: TRBV6-5
j_call: TRBJ2-5

cdr3_nt: TGTGCCACCAGCGGTACACGGCGGAATTCACCCCTCCACTTT
cdr3_aa: CATSGTRRNSPLHF
d_call: NA
clone_size: once
v_call: TRBV15
j_call: TRBJ1-6

cdr3_nt: TGTGCCAGCAGTGTAAGACAGGGAAATCGAGATACGCAGTATTTT
cdr3_aa: CASSVRQGNRDTQYF
d_call: TRBD1
clone_size: once
v_call: TRBV6-5
j_call: TRBJ2-3

cdr3_nt: TGTGCCAGCAGCTTACCCCGGGACCGTCCGAACACCGGGGAGCTGTTTTTT
cdr3_aa: CASSLPRDRPNTGELFF
d_call: NA
clone_size: NA
v_call: TRBV11-2
j_call: TRBJ2-2

cdr3_nt: TGTGCCAGCAGTGAAAGTGCGGGGGACACTGAAGCTTTCTTT
cdr3_aa: CASSESAGDTEAFF
d_call: NA
clone_size: NA
v_call: TRBV2
j_call: TRBJ1-1

cdr3_nt: TGTGCCACCAGCAGAGATGGGGCCACAGATACGCAGTATTTT
cdr3_aa: CATSRDGATDTQYF
d_call: NA
clone_size: NA
v_call: TRBV15
j_call: TRBJ2-3

cdr3_nt: TGCGCCAGCAGTATGGGTCAAAACTCTGGAAACACCATATATTTT
cdr3_aa: CASSMGQNSGNTIYF
d_call: NA
clone_size: NA
v_call: TRBV5-1
j_call: TRBJ1-3

cdr3_nt: TGTGCCAGCAGCCAAGGGGGAGGGGGCAGTGAGCAGTTCTTC
cdr3_aa: CASSQGGGGSEQFF
d_call: NA
clone_size: NA
v_call: TRBV4-2
j_call: TRBJ2-1

cdr3_nt: TGTGCCAGCAGTGAACTCGCCGGGACCGAGAATGTCTATGGCTACACCTTC
cdr3_aa: CASSELAGTENVYGYTF
d_call: NA
clone_size: NA
v_call: TRBV6-1
j_call: TRBJ1-2

cdr3_nt: TGTGCCAGTTCAACCCGGGACAGAATCACCGGGGAGCTGTTTTTT
cdr3_aa: CASSTRDRITGELFF
d_call: TRBD1
clone_size: NA
v_call: TRBV19
j_call: TRBJ2-2

cdr3_nt: TGTGCCAGTACCGAGACACTAGTTCAGCCCCAGCATTTT
cdr3_aa: CASTETLVQPQHF
d_call: NA
clone_size: NA
v_call: TRBV19
j_call: TRBJ1-5

cdr3_nt: TGTGCCAGCAGCGACCAGGGTGAAGCTTTCTTT
cdr3_aa: CASSDQGEAFF
d_call: NA
clone_size: NA
v_call: TRBV7-6
j_call: TRBJ1-1

cdr3_nt: TGTGCCAGCAGCGGGGACAGTCAACGTCAAGAGACCCAGTACTTC
cdr3_aa: CASSGDSQRQETQYF
d_call: TRBD1
clone_size: NA
v_call: TRBV9
j_call: TRBJ2-5

cdr3_nt: TGTGCCAGCAGCGCTCTGGCCCAGGAGACAGGAAATCAGCCCCAGCATTTT
cdr3_aa: CASSALAQETGNQPQHF
d_call: NA
clone_size: NA
v_call: TRBV2
j_call: TRBJ1-5

cdr3_nt: TGTGCCAGCAGTGACCCCGAGACGGGCCATCTGTCTGGAAACACCATATATTTT
cdr3_aa: CASSDPETGHLSGNTIYF
d_call: NA
clone_size: NA
v_call: TRBV6-1
j_call: TRBJ1-3

cdr3_nt: TGCAGCGTTGTTTATTTGGGGGGCCTCCTGAAAAAAGAGACCCAGTACTTC
cdr3_aa: CSVVYLGGLLKKETQYF
d_call: NA
clone_size: NA
v_call: TRBV29-1
j_call: TRBJ2-5

cdr3_nt: TGCGCCAGCAGCCAAGAGGTTAGGGCCGGGGAGCTGTTTTTT
cdr3_aa: CASSQEVRAGELFF
d_call: NA
clone_size: NA
v_call: TRBV4-1
j_call: TRBJ2-2

cdr3_nt: TGTGCCAGCAGCTCAAATACACTCGACAGGCTTGACAAAAACATTCAGTACTTC
cdr3_aa: CASSSNTLDRLDKNIQYF
d_call: NA
clone_size: NA
v_call: TRBV7-9
j_call: TRBJ2-4

cdr3_nt: TGCGCCAGCAGCCAAGATAATAACGGACCGATCTCCTACGAGCAGTACTTC
cdr3_aa: CASSQDNNGPISYEQYF
d_call: NA
clone_size: NA
v_call: TRBV4-1
j_call: TRBJ2-7

cdr3_nt: TGCGCCAGCAGCGGGGACTATACCTACAATGAGCAGTTCTTC
cdr3_aa: CASSGDYTYNEQFF
d_call: TRBD2
clone_size: NA
v_call: TRBV4-1
j_call: TRBJ2-1

cdr3_nt: TGTGCCAGCAGTATCTCTACCTACGAGCAGTACTTC
cdr3_aa: CASSISTYEQYF
d_call: NA
clone_size: once
v_call: TRBV6-1
j_call: TRBJ2-7

cdr3_nt: TGCGCCAGCAGCCAAGCCTCTACAGGGGGCGCGGAACCCCTCCACTTT
cdr3_aa: CASSQASTGGAEPLHF
d_call: TRBD1
clone_size: NA
v_call: TRBV4-1
j_call: TRBJ1-6

cdr3_nt: TGTGCCAGCAGCACACTGAGAGGGGTGGGCACTGAAGCTTTCTTT
cdr3_aa: CASSTLRGVGTEAFF
d_call: NA
clone_size: NA
v_call: TRBV11-3
j_call: TRBJ1-1

cdr3_nt: TGTGCCAGCAGTTTATCGACTAATCAGCCCCAGCATTTT
cdr3_aa: CASSLSTNQPQHF
d_call: NA
clone_size: NA
v_call: TRBV27
j_call: TRBJ1-5

cdr3_nt: TGCGCCAGCAGCTTGGAATGGGGGAGCAATCAGCCCCAGCATTTT
cdr3_aa: CASSLEWGSNQPQHF
d_call: NA
clone_size: NA
v_call: TRBV5-1
j_call: TRBJ1-5

cdr3_nt: TGCGCCAGCAGCTTGGCGGACGGAACGAACACTGAAGCTTTCTTT
cdr3_aa: CASSLADGTNTEAFF
d_call: NA
clone_size: NA
v_call: TRBV5-1
j_call: TRBJ1-1

cdr3_nt: TGTGCCAGCAGCCCGGGGAACACTGAAGCTTTCTTT
cdr3_aa: CASSPGNTEAFF
d_call: NA
clone_size: NA
v_call: TRBV4-2
j_call: TRBJ1-1

cdr3_nt: TGTGCCAGCAGCGACGGTAGCGGGGGAGTAGCAGATACGCAGTATTTT
cdr3_aa: CASSDGSGGVADTQYF
d_call: TRBD2
clone_size: NA
v_call: TRBV4-2
j_call: TRBJ2-3

cdr3_nt: TGTGCCAGCAGTGACAGACAGGGGGCGACCCAGTACTTC
cdr3_aa: CASSDRQGATQYF
d_call: TRBD1
clone_size: NA
v_call: TRBV6-1
j_call: TRBJ2-5

cdr3_nt: TGTGCCATCAGCCCGACAGATTACAATGAGCAGTTCTTC
cdr3_aa: CAISPTDYNEQFF
d_call: NA
clone_size: NA
v_call: TRBV10-3
j_call: TRBJ2-1

cdr3_nt: TGTGCCAGCAGCGCAACAGGGGGCAATGAGCAGTTCTTC
cdr3_aa: CASSATGGNEQFF
d_call: TRBD1
clone_size: NA
v_call: TRBV9
j_call: TRBJ2-1

cdr3_nt: TGTGCCAGCAGCCCACGGACTGAGAGCTCCTACAATGAGCAGTTCTTC
cdr3_aa: CASSPRTESSYNEQFF
d_call: NA
clone_size: NA
v_call: TRBV7-6
j_call: TRBJ2-1

cdr3_nt: TGCGCCAGCAGCTTGAAATTAGCGGGGCTTTCCTCCTCCGATACGCAGTATTTT
cdr3_aa: CASSLKLAGLSSSDTQYF
d_call: TRBD2
clone_size: NA
v_call: TRBV5-1
j_call: TRBJ2-3

cdr3_nt: TGTGCCAGCAGTTACGCCATCGGGGCTTTCTTT
cdr3_aa: CASSYAIGAFF
d_call: NA
clone_size: NA
v_call: TRBV6-6
j_call: TRBJ1-1

cdr3_nt: TGTGCCAGCTCACCATACAGGCTTGCAACTAATGAAAAACTGTTTTTT
cdr3_aa: CASSPYRLATNEKLFF
d_call: NA
clone_size: NA
v_call: TRBV18
j_call: TRBJ1-4

cdr3_nt: TGTGCCAGCAGCTTTTTTGGGACAGGGGGCCCGAACACCGGGGAGCTGTTTTTT
cdr3_aa: CASSFFGTGGPNTGELFF
d_call: TRBD1
clone_size: NA
v_call: TRBV11-3
j_call: TRBJ2-2

cdr3_nt: TGTGCCAGCAGCTACACTATTGGGAGGGCCGATCAGCCCCAGCATTTT
cdr3_aa: CASSYTIGRADQPQHF
d_call: NA
clone_size: NA
v_call: TRBV6-5
j_call: TRBJ1-5

cdr3_nt: TGTGCCAGCACATCTCTCAGGGATAAGTACGAGCAGTACTTC
cdr3_aa: CASTSLRDKYEQYF
d_call: NA
clone_size: NA
v_call: TRBV6-5
j_call: TRBJ2-7

cdr3_nt: TGTGCCAGCAGCTTAGCGTCCGGGACACTTAACTATGGCTACACCTTC
cdr3_aa: CASSLASGTLNYGYTF
d_call: NA
clone_size: NA
v_call: TRBV7-2
j_call: TRBJ1-2

cdr3_nt: TGTGCCAGCAGCACCATTAGCGGGGGTTACGAGCAGTACTTC
cdr3_aa: CASSTISGGYEQYF
d_call: TRBD2
clone_size: NA
v_call: TRBV7-6
j_call: TRBJ2-7

cdr3_nt: TGTGCCAGCGGTGGGTACCCTGAAGGGGCCCCTGAAGCTTTCTTT
cdr3_aa: CASGGYPEGAPEAFF
d_call: NA
clone_size: NA
v_call: TRBV5-8
j_call: TRBJ1-1

cdr3_nt: TGTGCCAGCAGACTAACAGATACGCAGTATTTT
cdr3_aa: CASRLTDTQYF
d_call: NA
clone_size: NA
v_call: TRBV7-9
j_call: TRBJ2-3

cdr3_nt: TGCGCCAGCAGTCCGAGCGCCGGACACCCGTACAATGAGCAGTTCTTC
cdr3_aa: CASSPSAGHPYNEQFF
d_call: NA
clone_size: NA
v_call: TRBV4-1
j_call: TRBJ2-1

cdr3_nt: TGTGCCAGCAGCCAGGCCTTTTACAATGAGCAGTTCTTC
cdr3_aa: CASSQAFYNEQFF
d_call: NA
clone_size: NA
v_call: TRBV14
j_call: TRBJ2-1

cdr3_nt: TGTGCCAGCAGCGGACGGACAGGGTTAATTACCGAGCAGTACTTC
cdr3_aa: CASSGRTGLITEQYF
d_call: TRBD1
clone_size: NA
v_call: TRBV11-3
j_call: TRBJ2-7

cdr3_nt: TGCGCCAGCAGTGACCCCTATCCTACTAGCGGGGGGATTTCCTACGAGCAGTACTTC
cdr3_aa: CASSDPYPTSGGISYEQYF
d_call: TRBD2
clone_size: few
v_call: TRBV10-2
j_call: TRBJ2-7

cdr3_nt: TGTGCCAGTAGTATCGGACTGGACCCCTCCTACGAGCAGTACTTC
cdr3_aa: CASSIGLDPSYEQYF
d_call: NA
clone_size: NA
v_call: TRBV19
j_call: TRBJ2-7

cdr3_nt: TGTGCCAGCAGTTACCAAGGAAGCCAAGAGACCCAGTACTTC
cdr3_aa: CASSYQGSQETQYF
d_call: NA
clone_size: NA
v_call: TRBV6-6
j_call: TRBJ2-5